The TCR beta chain under discussion was sequenced for a study of radiotherapy plus CTLA-4 blockade in lung cancer. Study information: Objective response was observed in around a sixth of patients, and disease control in 30% to 35%. Study-wide findings and caveats: Expansion of tumor-derived TCR clones was observed in blood after radiotherapy plus ipilimumab.

Data came from immunoSEQ multiplex PCR; TCRdb stores just in-frame clones and leaves some out. Here the sample spans 89,000 or so clones, 75% to 90% being singletons. A single count supports this clone. Its antigen is as yet unknown. The CDR3 sequence is 13 residues long. J was trimmed by 12 bases and V by 7 bases; bases with no gene match: 11. CDR1 and CDR2 (germline): GTSNPN, SVGIG (reference sequence). Here the sequenced sample was peripheral blood, taken from a patient treated with radiotherapy plus ipilimumab. This chain uses TRBV30 with TRBJ2-1; 11 bases are shared with TRBD2. The TCR was taken from a human donor with non-small cell lung cancer who had a partial response to radiotherapy plus ipilimumab. The CDR3 DNA follows: TGTGCCTCCCTGGGTAGCGGGAGGGCCCCGCAGTTCTTC. Residues: CASLGSGRAPQFF.